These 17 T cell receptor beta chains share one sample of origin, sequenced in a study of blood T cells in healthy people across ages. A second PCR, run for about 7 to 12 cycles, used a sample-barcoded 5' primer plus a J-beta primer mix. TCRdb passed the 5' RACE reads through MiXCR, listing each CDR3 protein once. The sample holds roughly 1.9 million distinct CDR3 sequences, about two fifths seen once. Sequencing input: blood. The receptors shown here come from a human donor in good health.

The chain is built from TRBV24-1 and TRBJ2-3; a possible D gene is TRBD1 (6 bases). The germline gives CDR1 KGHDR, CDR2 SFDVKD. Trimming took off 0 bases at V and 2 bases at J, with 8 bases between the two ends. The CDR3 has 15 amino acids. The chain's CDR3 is CATSDLTGFTDTQYF. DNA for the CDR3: TGTGCCACCAGTGATTTGACAGGGTTCACAGATACGCAGTATTTT.

CDR3 nucleotide sequence: TGTGCCAGCAGCTTAGGAGAGTTTACGGAACAGCCCCAGCATTTT. Protein product: CASSLGEFTEQPQHF. J is TRBJ1-5 and V is TRBV7-9; no clear D gene. Between the trimmed V and J ends, which lost 1 base and 7 bases, there was a span of 14 bases. The CDR3 totals 15 residues. CDR1 and CDR2 (germline): SEHNR, FQNEAQ (reference sequence).

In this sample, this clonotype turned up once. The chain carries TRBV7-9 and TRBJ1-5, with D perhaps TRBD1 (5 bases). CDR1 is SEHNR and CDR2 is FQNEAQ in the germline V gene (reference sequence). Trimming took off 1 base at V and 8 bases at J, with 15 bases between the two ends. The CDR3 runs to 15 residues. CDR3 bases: TGTGCCAGCAGCTTAGGTCTCGGGGCCCAGGAGCCCCAGCATTTT. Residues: CASSLGLGAQEPQHF. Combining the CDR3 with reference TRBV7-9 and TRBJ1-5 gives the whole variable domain DTGVSQNPRHKITKRGQNVTFRCDPISEHNRLYWYRQTLGQGPEFLTYFQNEAQLEKSRLLSDRFSAERPKGSFSTLEIQRTEQGDSAMYLCASSLGLGAQEPQHFGDGTRLSIL.

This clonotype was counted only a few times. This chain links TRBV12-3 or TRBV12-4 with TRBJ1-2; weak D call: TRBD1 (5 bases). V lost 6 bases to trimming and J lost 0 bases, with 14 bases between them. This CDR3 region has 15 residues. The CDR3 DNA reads TGTGCCAGCAGGGGGGACCAGGGAGCTAACTATGGCTACACCTTC. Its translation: CASRGDQGANYGYTF.

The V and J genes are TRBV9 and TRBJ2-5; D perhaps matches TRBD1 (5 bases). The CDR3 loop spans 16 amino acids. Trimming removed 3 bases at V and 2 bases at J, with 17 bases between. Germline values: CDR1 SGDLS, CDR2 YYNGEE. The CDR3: CASSDQGYGLQETQYF. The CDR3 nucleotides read TGTGCCAGCAGCGACCAGGGTTATGGGCTTCAAGAGACCCAGTACTTC.

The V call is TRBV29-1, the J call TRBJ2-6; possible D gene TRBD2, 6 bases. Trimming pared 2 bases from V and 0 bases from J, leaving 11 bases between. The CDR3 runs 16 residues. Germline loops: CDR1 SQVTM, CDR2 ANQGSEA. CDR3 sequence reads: CSVENDGSSGANVLTF. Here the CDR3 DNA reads TGCAGCGTTGAAAACGACGGGAGCTCTGGGGCCAACGTCCTGACTTTC.

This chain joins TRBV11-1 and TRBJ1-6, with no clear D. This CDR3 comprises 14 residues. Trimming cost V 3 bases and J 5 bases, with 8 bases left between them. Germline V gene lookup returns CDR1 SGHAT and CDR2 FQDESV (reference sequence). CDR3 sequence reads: CASSLHADNSPLHF. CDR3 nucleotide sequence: TGTGCCAGCAGCTTGCACGCAGATAATTCACCCCTCCACTTT.

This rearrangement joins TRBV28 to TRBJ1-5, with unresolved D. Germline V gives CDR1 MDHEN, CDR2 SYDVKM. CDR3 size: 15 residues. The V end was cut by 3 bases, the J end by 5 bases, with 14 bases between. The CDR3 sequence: CASSFSEGPHQPQHF. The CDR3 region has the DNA TGTGCCAGCAGTTTCTCGGAGGGCCCCCATCAGCCCCAGCATTTT.

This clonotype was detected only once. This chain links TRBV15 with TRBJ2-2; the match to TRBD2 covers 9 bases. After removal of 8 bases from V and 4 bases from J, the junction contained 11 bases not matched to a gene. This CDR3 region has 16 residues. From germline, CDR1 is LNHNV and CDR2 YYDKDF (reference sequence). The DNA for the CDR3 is TGTGCCACCTCAACTTCAGCGGGGGGTAGCACCGGGGAGCTGTTTTTT. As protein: CATSTSAGGSTGELFF.

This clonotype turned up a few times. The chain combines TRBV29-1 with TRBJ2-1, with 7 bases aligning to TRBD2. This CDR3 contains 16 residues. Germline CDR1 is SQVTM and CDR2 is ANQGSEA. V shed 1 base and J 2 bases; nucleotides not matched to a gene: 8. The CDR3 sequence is CSVEGLTSAPYNEQFF. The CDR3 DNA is TGCAGCGTTGAAGGGCTAACTAGCGCGCCCTACAATGAGCAGTTCTTC.

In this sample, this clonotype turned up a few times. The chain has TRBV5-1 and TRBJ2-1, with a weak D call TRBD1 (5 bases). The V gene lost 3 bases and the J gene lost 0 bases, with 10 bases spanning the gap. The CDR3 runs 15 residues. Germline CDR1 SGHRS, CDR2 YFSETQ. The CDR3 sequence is CASSSQARSYNEQFF. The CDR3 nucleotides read TGCGCCAGCAGCTCACAGGCCCGCTCCTACAATGAGCAGTTCTTC.

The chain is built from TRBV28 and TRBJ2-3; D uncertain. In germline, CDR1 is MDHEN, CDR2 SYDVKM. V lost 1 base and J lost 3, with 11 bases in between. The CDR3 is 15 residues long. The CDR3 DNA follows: TGTGCCAGCAGTTTATCCCAGCCATCTACAGATACGCAGTATTTT. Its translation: CASSLSQPSTDTQYF.

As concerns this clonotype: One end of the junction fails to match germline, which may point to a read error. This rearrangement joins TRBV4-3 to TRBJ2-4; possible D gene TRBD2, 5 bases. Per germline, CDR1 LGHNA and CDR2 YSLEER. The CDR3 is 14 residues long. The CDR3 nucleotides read TGCGCCAGCAGCACCGGGCTAGCCGAAAACATTCAGTACTTC. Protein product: CASSTGLAENIQYF.

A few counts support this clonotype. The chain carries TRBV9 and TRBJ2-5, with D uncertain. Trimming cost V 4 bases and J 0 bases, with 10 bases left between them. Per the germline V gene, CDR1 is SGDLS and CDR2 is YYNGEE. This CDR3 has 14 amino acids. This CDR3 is CASSPNGDQETQYF. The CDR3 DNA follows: TGTGCCAGCAGCCCGAACGGAGACCAAGAGACCCAGTACTTC.

In DNA, the CDR3 is TGTGCCAGCAGCCAAGATCCGGGGGTGCAAGAGACCCAGTACTTC. Its translation: CASSQDPGVQETQYF. The chain has TRBV4-2 and TRBJ2-5, with a possible D match to TRBD2 (6 bases). CDR1 and CDR2 from the germline V gene are LGHNA and YNFKEQ. This CDR3 has 15 residues. V was shortened by 0 bases and J by 2 bases, with 10 bases between the two germline ends.

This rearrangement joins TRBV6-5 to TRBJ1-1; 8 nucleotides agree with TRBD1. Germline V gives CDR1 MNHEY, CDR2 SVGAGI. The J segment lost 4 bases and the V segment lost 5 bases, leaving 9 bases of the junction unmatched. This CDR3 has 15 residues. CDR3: CASSSGQGTGTEAFF. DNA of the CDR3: TGTGCCAGCAGTAGCGGACAGGGCACCGGCACTGAAGCTTTCTTT.

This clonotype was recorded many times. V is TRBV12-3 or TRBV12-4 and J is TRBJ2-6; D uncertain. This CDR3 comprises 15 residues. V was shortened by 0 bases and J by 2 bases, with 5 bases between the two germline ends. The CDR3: CASSLAWPGANVLTF. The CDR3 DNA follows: TGTGCCAGCAGTTTAGCGTGGCCTGGGGCCAACGTCCTGACTTTC.